This note documents a single TCR beta chain sequence. These data come from a study of T-cell reconstitution after alpha-beta-depleted transplantation in children. A library of TCRbeta sequences, prepared with unique molecular identifiers, was generated. Each CDR3 protein is one row after TCRdb ran MiXCR on the PCR reads. This repertoire shows roughly 400,000 distinct CDR3 sequences, roughly 22% found once; its top ten account for less than 4.5%. V shed 3 bases and J 9 bases; nucleotides not matched to a gene: 8. The CDR3 sequence is 14 residues long. The sequenced sample was PBMCs from the stem cell graft donor, obtained from the stem cell graft. This TCR was sampled from a human donor who donated a stem cell graft to a child with acute myeloid leukemia. V and J are TRBV12-3 or TRBV12-4 and TRBJ2-1; TRBD2 matches at 7 bases. The CDR3 here is CASSFQREQSEQFF. For the CDR3, the DNA is TGTGCCAGCAGTTTCCAGCGGGAACAATCTGAGCAGTTCTTC.